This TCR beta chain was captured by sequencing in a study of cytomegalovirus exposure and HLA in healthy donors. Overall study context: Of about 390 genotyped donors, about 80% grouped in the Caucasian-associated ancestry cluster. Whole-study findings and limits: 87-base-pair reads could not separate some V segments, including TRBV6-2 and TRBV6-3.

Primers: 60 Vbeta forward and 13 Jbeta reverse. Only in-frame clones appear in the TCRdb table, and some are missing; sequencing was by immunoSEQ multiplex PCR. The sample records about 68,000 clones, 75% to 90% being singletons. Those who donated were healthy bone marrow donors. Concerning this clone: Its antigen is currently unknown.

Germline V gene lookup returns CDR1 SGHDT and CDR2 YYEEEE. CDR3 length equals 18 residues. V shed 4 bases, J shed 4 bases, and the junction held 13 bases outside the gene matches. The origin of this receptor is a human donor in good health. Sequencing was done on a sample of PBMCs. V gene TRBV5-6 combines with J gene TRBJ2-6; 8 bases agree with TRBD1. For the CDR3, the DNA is TGTGCCAGCAGCCAGACAGGGGTCAACAGGGGGGGGGCCAACGTCCTGACTTTC. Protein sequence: CASSQTGVNRGGANVLTF.